Listed below are T cell receptor beta chains from one sample, sequenced in a study of control samples from healthy donors and cancer patients. The data were produced by immunoSEQ multiplex PCR, yet TCRdb's version contains in-frame clones alone and is incomplete. Altogether 120,000 or so clones are present, around 86% being singletons, with the ten largest covering approximately 9%. The specimen sequenced was blood. The source of these receptors is a middle-aged man in good health. Each CDR3 is given with its conserved first and last residue. Fields, in order: V gene, clone size, J gene, D gene, CDR3 protein, CDR3 DNA. The D gene is left open where the match is weak. Clone sizes are given selectively: once, few, many, or a class where the clone is expanded.

TRBV27,NA,TRBJ2-5,TRBD1,CASSSRQGGETQYF,TGTGCCAGCAGTTCTCGACAGGGGGGGGAGACCCAGTACTTC
TRBV7-8,NA,TRBJ2-2,NA,CASSLGPLYTGELFF,TGTGCCAGCAGCTTAGGACCGCTGTACACCGGGGAGCTGTTTTTT
TRBV29-1,NA,TRBJ1-1,NA,CSVEGLGLGTEAFF,TGCAGCGTTGAGGGTCTGGGGCTCGGGACTGAAGCTTTCTTT
TRBV14,NA,TRBJ1-3,NA,CASSPPNGNTIYF,TGTGCCAGCAGCCCCCCAAACGGAAACACCATATATTTT
TRBV2,NA,TRBJ1-2,NA,CASSEITDLYGYTF,TGTGCCAGCAGTGAAATCACAGACCTATATGGCTACACCTTC
TRBV5-1,NA,TRBJ2-7,NA,CASSPYQAYEQYF,TGCGCCAGCAGCCCTTATCAGGCCTACGAGCAGTACTTC
TRBV25-1,NA,TRBJ1-4,NA,CASSEGGLNEKLFF,TGTGCCAGCAGTGAGGGGGGGCTTAATGAAAAACTGTTTTTT
TRBV9,NA,TRBJ1-6,TRBD1,CASSSDRASSPLHF,TGTGCCAGCAGCTCTGACAGGGCATCTTCACCCCTCCACTTT
TRBV19,NA,TRBJ1-4,NA,CATSKTGRREKLFF,TGTGCCACCTCAAAGACAGGACGGCGCGAAAAACTGTTTTTT
TRBV3-1/TRBV3-2,NA,TRBJ2-5,NA,CASSQDQGVGTQYF,TGTGCCAGCAGCCAAGACCAGGGTGTTGGGACCCAGTACTTC
TRBV9,NA,TRBJ2-1,TRBD2,CASSVSGSGGLSEQFF,TGTGCCAGCAGCGTAAGTGGTAGCGGGGGGCTTAGTGAGCAGTTCTTC
TRBV24-1,NA,TRBJ2-2,NA,CATSETANTGELFF,TGTGCCACCAGTGAAACAGCGAACACCGGGGAGCTGTTTTTT
TRBV11-3,few,TRBJ2-6,NA,CASSEWATGANVLTF,TGTGCCAGCAGCGAGTGGGCAACAGGGGCCAACGTCCTGACTTTC
TRBV10-3,NA,TRBJ2-7,TRBD1,CAISPGTASYEQYF,TGTGCCATCAGTCCCGGGACAGCATCCTACGAGCAGTACTTC
TRBV6-5,NA,TRBJ2-7,NA,CASSRGSGEPYEQYF,TGTGCCAGCAGTCGCGGGTCGGGGGAACCCTACGAGCAGTACTTC
TRBV24-1,NA,TRBJ2-1,NA,CATSETRTARPYNEQFF,TGTGCCACCAGTGAGACCCGGACAGCAAGACCCTACAATGAGCAGTTCTTC
TRBV12-5,NA,TRBJ2-5,TRBD2,CASGLALASGGLGETQYF,TGTGCTAGTGGTTTGGCTCTGGCTAGCGGGGGCCTGGGAGAGACCCAGTACTTC
TRBV4-3,NA,TRBJ1-2,NA,CASSQDRGGYGYTF,TGCGCCAGCAGCCAAGATCGTGGCGGGTATGGCTACACCTTC
TRBV4-1,once,TRBJ2-3,TRBD2,CASSQGLAGGPADTQYF,TGCGCCAGCAGCCAAGGACTAGCGGGGGGTCCGGCAGATACGCAGTATTTT
TRBV19,few,TRBJ1-5,TRBD1,CASSIDYRGPNQPQHF,TGTGCCAGTAGTATAGATTACAGGGGGCCCAATCAGCCCCAGCATTTT
TRBV2,NA,TRBJ2-7,TRBD1,CASSALGQGGNEQYF,TGTGCCAGCAGTGCACTGGGACAGGGGGGCAACGAGCAGTACTTC
TRBV6-5,NA,TRBJ1-1,TRBD1,CASSRQGEAFF,TGTGCCAGCAGTAGACAGGGTGAAGCTTTCTTT
TRBV2,NA,TRBJ2-3,NA,CASLGLAWRDTQYF,TGTGCCAGCTTGGGGCTAGCTTGGAGAGATACGCAGTATTTT
TRBV7-9,NA,TRBJ1-1,NA,CASSLTRGKVAEAFF,TGTGCCAGCAGCTTAACCCGGGGGAAAGTGGCTGAAGCTTTCTTT
TRBV7-6,NA,TRBJ1-1,NA,CASSPRRQLSDMNTEAFF,TGTGCCAGCAGCCCAAGGAGACAGTTAAGCGACATGAACACTGAAGCTTTCTTT
TRBV20-1,NA,TRBJ1-1,TRBD1,CSADRGYFAFF,TGCAGCGCAGACAGGGGGTACTTTGCTTTCTTT